This passage covers 25 T cell receptor beta chains from one sample sequenced in a study of blood T cell repertoires in COVID-19. Data came from immunoSEQ multiplex PCR; TCRdb stores just in-frame clones and leaves some out. The table has approximately 240,000 clones, 70% to 90% seen once; the top ten hold 2.1%. Source material: peripheral blood. The receptor set was obtained from a woman aged 40 to 50 who had recovered from COVID-19.

This chain uses TRBV5-1 with TRBJ2-3; 7 bases are a match to TRBD1. Germline V CDR1 and CDR2: SGHRS, YFSETQ. This CDR3 has 14 residues. The junction had 2 bases not matched to a gene; V was cut back by 4 bases and J by 0 bases. The CDR3 DNA sequence: TGCGCCAGCAGCAGGGGGCCGAGCACAGATACGCAGTATTTT. It yields the protein CASSRGPSTDTQYF.

This clone has just a few counts. The V gene is TRBV4-2, the J gene TRBJ1-4, with 9 bases that match TRBD1. Germline trimming cut 2 bases from V and 0 bases from J; bases unmatched to any gene: 7. The CDR3 is 18 amino acids. In germline, CDR1 is LGHNA, CDR2 YNFKEQ. CDR3 sequence: CASSQYGQGKATNEKLFF. Written as DNA, the CDR3 is TGTGCCAGCAGCCAATACGGACAGGGGAAGGCAACTAATGAAAAACTGTTTTTT.

This clone was counted once. This chain uses TRBV28 with TRBJ1-2; possible D gene TRBD1, 6 bases. CDR1 and CDR2 (germline): MDHEN, SYDVKM. V was cut by 0 bases and J by 8 bases, with 13 bases left in between. The CDR3 has 14 amino acids. The CDR3 bases are TGTGCCAGCAGTTTATGGAAACAGGGTAACGGCTACACCTTC. The encoded protein is CASSLWKQGNGYTF.

This clone showed up just once. The chain couples TRBV6-6 to TRBJ1-1; D ambiguous. The V gene's germline CDR1 is MNHNY and CDR2 SVGAGI (reference sequence). The germline V and J ends were trimmed by 3 bases and 3 bases, with 17 bases remaining between them. The CDR3 runs to 16 residues. The CDR3 sequence: CASSYKAGGWDTEAFF. CDR3 sequence (DNA): TGTGCCAGCAGTTATAAGGCAGGTGGGTGGGACACTGAAGCTTTCTTT.

This sequence joins TRBV4-1 and TRBJ2-7; D gene ambiguous. The CDR3 is 15 residues long. Germline CDR1 reads MGHRA; CDR2 reads YSYEKL. With 1 base removed from V and 2 bases from J, the gap between germline ends came to 12 bases. CDR3 loop: CASSQARRQPYEQYF. The DNA for the CDR3 is TGCGCCAGCAGCCAAGCACGGCGGCAGCCCTACGAGCAGTACTTC.

The chain links TRBV2 to TRBJ1-2, with a tentative D call TRBD1 (6 bases). Trimming removed 6 bases at V and 5 bases at J, with 13 bases between. Per the germline V gene, CDR1 is SNHLY and CDR2 is FYNNEI. The CDR3 runs to 13 residues. The DNA for the CDR3 is TGTGCCAGCAGGGGGGCAGAAACTTATGGCTACACCTTC. This translates into CASRGAETYGYTF.

The chain recombines TRBV18 with TRBJ2-2; possibly TRBD1 for D (6 bases). The CDR3 is made up of 16 amino acids. CDR1 and CDR2 (germline): KGHSH, LQKENI. Trimming cost V 1 base and J 4 bases, with 13 bases left between them. CDR3 DNA: TGTGCCAGCTCACCACAGAACAGGGTGACCACCGGGGAGCTGTTTTTT. Translated: CASSPQNRVTTGELFF.

This chain joins TRBV7-2 and TRBJ2-3; tentatively, D is TRBD2 (5 bases). The CDR3 runs to 17 residues. From germline, CDR1 is SGHTA and CDR2 FQGNSA. Trimming left V 10 bases short and J 5 bases short, with 28 bases between. Here the CDR3 reads CATSLGIGSSVRDTQYF. Written as DNA, the CDR3 is TGTGCCACCTCTTTAGGGATTGGTAGTAGCGTCAGAGATACGCAGTATTTT.

The table lists this clone with a few counts. The CDR3 spells CASSLGSWANEQFF. The DNA of the CDR3 is TGTGCCAGCAGCTTGGGGTCCTGGGCCAATGAGCAGTTCTTC. The genes are TRBV5-4 and TRBJ2-1; D is uncertain. Germline V lookup: CDR1 SGHNT, CDR2 YYREEE (reference sequence). The length of the CDR3 is 14 residues. V lost 0 bases, J lost 6 bases, and 10 bases lay in between. The entire variable domain, with the rest obtained from reference TRBV5-4 and TRBJ2-1, is as follows: ETGVTQSPTHLIKTRGQQVTLRCSSQSGHNTVSWYQQALGQGPQFIFQYYREEENGRGNFPPRFSGLQFPNYSSELNVNALELDDSALYLCASSLGSWANEQFFGPGTRLTVL.

The chain carries TRBV24-1 and TRBJ1-5, with 12 bases that match TRBD1. Germline values: CDR1 KGHDR, CDR2 SFDVKD. The CDR3 sequence is 16 residues long. Trimming cost V 4 bases and J 4 bases; bases outside gene matches: 4. For the CDR3, the DNA is TGTGCCACCAGTGACCCGGGACAGGGGGCTAATCAGCCCCAGCATTTT. Protein product: CATSDPGQGANQPQHF.

The DNA of the CDR3 is TGTGCCAGCAGCTTAGAGGGACAGGGCTCCTACAATGAGCAGTTCTTC. It encodes CASSLEGQGSYNEQFF. The chain uses TRBV11-3 and TRBJ2-1, with TRBD1 matching over 9 bases. V was pared by 0 bases and J by 0 bases, with 0 bases of the junction left unmatched. This CDR3 comprises 16 residues. Germline CDR1 SGHNT, CDR2 YENEEA.

This clone has just a few counts. The chain joins TRBV7-8 to TRBJ1-1; a possible D gene is TRBD1 (5 bases). Trimming left V 3 bases short and J 6 bases short, with 17 bases between. The germline CDR1 and CDR2 sequences are SGHVS and FQNEAQ. This CDR3 is 15 amino acids long. CDR3 region: CASSFRRGTDSEAFF. The DNA for the CDR3 is TGTGCCAGCAGCTTCCGACGGGGGACGGACTCTGAAGCTTTCTTT.

This sequence joins TRBV19 and TRBJ1-2; a possible D gene is TRBD1 (6 bases). Per germline, CDR1 LNHDA and CDR2 SQIVND (reference sequence). Trimming pared 5 bases from V and 4 bases from J, leaving 17 bases between. This CDR3 spans 15 amino acids. The CDR3 coding sequence is TGTGCCAGTAGTGCGGGACACCCGGGGGGCTATGGCTACACCTTC. It is translated as CASSAGHPGGYGYTF.

The chain links TRBV6-5 to TRBJ2-1; D is unresolved. V dropped 4 bases and J dropped 10 bases, with 5 bases sitting between them. The CDR3 totals 10 residues. Germline V CDR1 and CDR2: MNHEY, SVGAGI. The DNA of the CDR3 is TGTGCCAGCAGTTGGCCGGAGCAGTTCTTC. Its translation: CASSWPEQFF.

The V gene is TRBV5-1, the J gene TRBJ1-4, with 7 bases that match TRBD1. V trimming: 7 bases; J trimming: 3 bases; junction bases outside the gene matches: 12. In germline, CDR1 is SGHRS, CDR2 YFSETQ. This CDR3 has 16 amino acids. The CDR3 coding sequence is TGCGCCAGCCAAAGAGCAGGGGGTCATGCTAATGAAAAACTGTTTTTT. It translates to CASQRAGGHANEKLFF.

J is TRBJ2-7 and V is TRBV5-6, with D possibly matching TRBD2 (6 bases). The germline V gene encodes CDR1 SGHDT and CDR2 YYEEEE. V was pared by 1 base and J by 0 bases, with 8 bases between. CDR3 length: 14 amino acids. The CDR3 DNA sequence: TGTGCCAGCAGCTTGTACGGGGGCTCCTACGAGCAGTACTTC. As protein: CASSLYGGSYEQYF. Complete variable domain (other parts from reference TRBV5-6 and TRBJ2-7): DAGVTQSPTHLIKTRGQQVTLRCSPKSGHDTVSWYQQALGQGPQFIFQYYEEEERQRGNFPDRFSGHQFPNYSSELNVNALLLGDSALYLCASSLYGGSYEQYFGPGTRLTVT.

The genes are TRBV27 and TRBJ2-1; 9 bases map to TRBD2. Looked up from germline, CDR1 is MNHEY and CDR2 is SMNVEV (reference sequence). The CDR3 length is 15 residues. V was pared by 3 bases and J by 6 bases, with 6 bases of the junction left unmatched. DNA for the CDR3: TGTGCCAGCAGTTTCCTAGCGGGAAAGAGCAATGAGCAGTTCTTC. Its translation: CASSFLAGKSNEQFF.

V and J are TRBV19 and TRBJ2-5; 9 nucleotides align to TRBD1. The CDR3 sequence is 16 residues long. Germline V gives CDR1 LNHDA, CDR2 SQIVND (reference sequence). V was clipped by 4 bases and J by 5 bases; unmatched bases: 11. As DNA, the CDR3 is TGTGCCAGTAGTAGCCGCGTACAGGGGGCAGGGGAGACCCAGTACTTC. It codes for CASSSRVQGAGETQYF.

The J gene is TRBJ2-5, the V gene TRBV28; D remains unclear. This CDR3 is built from 13 residues. Germline V CDR1 and CDR2: MDHEN, SYDVKM. V was pared by 2 bases and J by 7 bases, with 11 bases between. CDR3 nucleotide sequence: TGTGCCAGCAGTTTAAAGGCCCCAGGGACCCAGTACTTC. As protein: CASSLKAPGTQYF.

The V call is TRBV10-3, the J call TRBJ2-3; weak D call: TRBD2 (6 bases). CDR1 ENHRY and CDR2 SYGVKD come from the germline V gene. CDR3 length: 13 residues. V lost 6 bases and J 6 bases, leaving 13 bases between the germline ends. The CDR3 reads CAISGSWRDTQYF. CDR3 coding DNA: TGTGCCATCAGCGGGAGTTGGAGGGATACGCAGTATTTT.

The genes are TRBV4-3 and TRBJ2-2; D is possibly TRBD1 (6 bases). CDR3 length: 15 residues. The germline gives CDR1 LGHNA, CDR2 YSLEER. Trimming removed 0 bases from V and 6 bases from J, with 11 bases in between. Written as DNA, the CDR3 is TGCGCCAGCAGCCAAGACAGGGGCGTCCCCGGGGAGCTGTTTTTT. Protein sequence: CASSQDRGVPGELFF.

This clone has just a few counts. CDR3 residues: CASRAYKGAGNQPQHF. The CDR3 DNA is TGTGCCAGTAGGGCGTACAAGGGAGCGGGCAATCAGCCCCAGCATTTT. The chain combines TRBV19 with TRBJ1-5; D not certain. V was clipped by 6 bases and J by 2 bases, with 17 bases between them. CDR1 is LNHDA, CDR2 SQIVND, per germline (reference sequence). This CDR3 has 16 residues.

The chain recombines TRBV6-5 with TRBJ1-1; 8 positions match TRBD1. V shed 6 bases, J shed 7 bases, and the junction held 4 bases outside the gene matches. Germline V CDR1 and CDR2: MNHEY, SVGAGI. This CDR3 is built from 12 residues. In nucleotides, the CDR3 is TGTGCCAGCAGCCATGGACAGGGTGAAGCTTTCTTT. It encodes CASSHGQGEAFF.

There are a few counts of this clone. CDR3 coding DNA: TGTGCCAGCAGCTACGGACAGGGTGGGGGCACCGGGGAGCTGTTTTTT. Residues: CASSYGQGGGTGELFF. The J gene is TRBJ2-2, the V gene TRBV7-2; 8 positions agree with TRBD1. The ends lost 4 bases at V and 4 bases at J; junction bases unmatched: 8. The CDR3 is 16 residues long. Germline V gene lookup returns CDR1 SGHTA and CDR2 FQGNSA.

The chain carries TRBV29-1 and TRBJ2-5, with D tentatively TRBD2 (6 bases). The CDR3 is 11 amino acids. V lost 8 bases and J lost 4, with 11 bases in between. The V gene's germline CDR1 is SQVTM and CDR2 ANQGSEA. The chain's CDR3 is CSSGFGETQYF. CDR3 sequence (DNA): TGCAGCAGCGGGTTCGGAGAGACCCAGTACTTC.